The clone carrying this TCR beta chain was counted a single time. This CDR3 has 15 residues. The V and J ends lost 1 base and 2 bases respectively, with 9 bases between them. Germline assignment: CDR1 MGHRA and CDR2 YSYEKL. The method was immunoSEQ multiplex PCR; TCRdb's version includes in-frame clones alone and lacks a portion of them. The sample consists of approximately 89,000 clones, about 90% of them appearing once. This entry is derived from a study of blood T cell repertoires in COVID-19. About the research overall: Samples taken during acute and convalescent COVID-19 were collected in the United States, Italy and Spain. T cells, B-cell-depleted T cells, or PBMCs provided the cDNA or gDNA that served as material.

This chain uses TRBV4-1 with TRBJ1-3; tentatively, D is TRBD1 (5 bases). The sequence was collected from a man between 70 and 80 years old with acute or convalescent COVID-19. Material: peripheral blood. In DNA form, the CDR3 reads TGCGCCAGCAGCCAAGTTATGGGGCCTGGAAACACCATATATTTT. Its translation: CASSQVMGPGNTIYF.